This entry lists 5 T cell receptor beta chains sequenced from one sample in a study of shared clonotypes between healthy human individuals. The repertoire was sequenced with immunoSEQ multiplex PCR; TCRdb's copy has only in-frame clones and lacks some. The repertoire includes some 1 million clones, roughly 70% of them detected once, and approximately 1.5% sits in the top ten. The sequencing sample was made of memory CD4+ T cells sorted from blood. Subset given: CD45RA-negative fraction. The origin of the receptors is a man between 18 and 35 years old in good health.

DNA for the CDR3: TGTGCCACCAGCAGCCCCCGGGAAGGTGAGACCCAGTACTTC. Amino acid sequence: CATSSPREGETQYF. The rearrangement uses TRBV15 and TRBJ2-5; a possible D gene is TRBD2 (5 bases). The CDR3 is 14 residues long. V was cut by 3 bases and J by 5 bases, with 13 bases left in between. Germline V gene data show CDR1 as LNHNV and CDR2 as YYDKDF (reference sequence).

This clone was seen a few times. Other DNA sequences in the sample encode the same CDR3. The chain combines TRBV30 with TRBJ1-2; D is unresolved. Trimming left V 0 bases short and J 8 bases short, with 7 bases between. This CDR3 region has 11 residues. Germline V CDR1 and CDR2: GTSNPN, SVGIG (reference sequence). The CDR3 loop is CAWSVLLGYTF. The CDR3 region has the DNA TGTGCCTGGAGTGTACTTTTGGGCTACACCTTC.

The chain links TRBV6-1 to TRBJ1-1; D is unclear. CDR1 is MNHNS, CDR2 SASEGT, per germline. This CDR3 is 13 amino acids long. V was cut by 8 bases and J by 0 bases, with 10 bases left in between. For the CDR3, the DNA is TGTGCCAGCCTTGGCAGGATGAACACTGAAGCTTTCTTT. It encodes CASLGRMNTEAFF.

The chain combines TRBV16 with TRBJ1-2; weak D call: TRBD1 (5 bases). This CDR3 contains 13 residues. CDR1 KGHSY and CDR2 FQNENV come from the germline V gene. V lost 0 bases to trimming and J lost 8 bases, with 10 bases between them. In DNA, the CDR3 is TGTGCCAGCAGCCAATCGTACGGGGCCGGCTACACCTTC. Amino acid sequence: CASSQSYGAGYTF.

The rearrangement links TRBV7-2 to TRBJ2-3, with 8 bases that match TRBD2. The CDR3 has 17 residues. The V gene's germline CDR1 is SGHTA and CDR2 FQGNSA. V lost 5 bases to trimming and J lost 2 bases; unmatched junction nucleotides: 12. CDR3 in amino acids: CASSPGWIAGITDTQYF. DNA of the CDR3: TGTGCCAGCAGCCCAGGGTGGATAGCGGGGATCACAGATACGCAGTATTTT. The full variable domain, completed using reference TRBV7-2 and TRBJ2-3, is GAGVSQSPSNKVTEKGKDVELRCDPISGHTALYWYRQSLGQGLEFLIYFQGNSAPDKSGLPSDRFSAERTGGSVSTLTIQRTQQEDSAVYLCASSPGWIAGITDTQYFGPGTRLTVL.